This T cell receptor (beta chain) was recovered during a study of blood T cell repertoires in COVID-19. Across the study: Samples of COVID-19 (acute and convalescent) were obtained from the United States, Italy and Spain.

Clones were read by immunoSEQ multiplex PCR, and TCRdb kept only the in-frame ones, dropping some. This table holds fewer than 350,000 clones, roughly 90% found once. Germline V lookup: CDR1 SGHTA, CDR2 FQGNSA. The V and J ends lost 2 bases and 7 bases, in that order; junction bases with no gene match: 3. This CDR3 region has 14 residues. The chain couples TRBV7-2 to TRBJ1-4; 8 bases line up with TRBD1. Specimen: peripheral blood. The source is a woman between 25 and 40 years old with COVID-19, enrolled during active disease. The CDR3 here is CASSLQGAVEKLFF. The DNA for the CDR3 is TGTGCCAGCAGCTTACAGGGGGCAGTTGAAAAACTGTTTTTT.